A selection of T cell receptor beta chains follows, all from one sample in a study of long-term antiretroviral therapy in people with HIV. Some clones are missing from TCRdb's copy, which holds only in-frame ones; the method was immunoSEQ multiplex PCR. Altogether 30,000 to 40,000 clones are present, roughly 94% being singletons, with the ten largest covering about 3.9%. The sequencing used unsorted PBMCs, collected 4.1 years after starting antiretroviral therapy. These receptors all stem from a woman between 50 and 59 years old with HIV. Each CDR3 is given with its conserved first and last residue. D genes are given only for firm matches. Clone size is shown for a subset of rows, as once, few, many or a class of expanded clone.

d_call clone_size j_call v_call cdr3_nt cdr3_aa
NA NA TRBJ2-7 TRBV2 TGTGCCAGTTCGGGGGACGGGAGCGAGCAGTACTTC CASSGDGSEQYF
NA NA TRBJ1-6 TRBV4-1 TGCGCCAGCAGCCAAGGAGATCTTAATTCACCCCTCCACTTT CASSQGDLNSPLHF
TRBD1 NA TRBJ1-2 TRBV9 TGTGCCAGCAGCGTCCGGGACAGGGCCCTCATCCCCTATGGCTACACCTTC CASSVRDRALIPYGYTF
TRBD1 NA TRBJ1-1 TRBV6-1 TGTGCCAGCAGCAAAATGGACAGGGGGGGGACTGAAGCTTTCTTT CASSKMDRGGTEAFF
NA NA TRBJ2-2 TRBV9 TGTGCCAGCAGCTTTTATGACGGCACCGGGGAGCTGTTTTTT CASSFYDGTGELFF
NA NA TRBJ2-6 TRBV6-5 TGTGCCAGCACGAAACTCGAGGCCAACGTCCTGACTTTC CASTKLEANVLTF
NA once TRBJ2-6 TRBV2 TGTGCCAGCAGTGATCTGCATTCTGGGGCCAACGTCCTGACTTTC CASSDLHSGANVLTF
TRBD2 NA TRBJ2-3 TRBV4-1 TGCGCCAGCAGCCAAGATACCGGGACTAGCGACAGCCGTACGCAGTATTTT CASSQDTGTSDSRTQYF
TRBD1 NA TRBJ1-5 TRBV5-1 TGCGCCAGCAGCTTGGACAGGGGAGATCAGCCCCAGCATTTT CASSLDRGDQPQHF
TRBD1 once TRBJ1-4 TRBV5-1 TGCGCCAGCAGGGACCAGGGGGGAAATGAAAAACTGTTTTTT CASRDQGGNEKLFF
NA NA TRBJ1-2 TRBV4-3 TGCGCCAGCAGTGTATCATCCGAGGCTCTCTATGGCTACACCTTC CASSVSSEALYGYTF
NA NA TRBJ2-1 TRBV6-5 TGTGCCAGCAGCAGCCGGGGCAATGAGCAGTTCTTC CASSSRGNEQFF
NA NA TRBJ2-1 TRBV7-8 TGTGCCAGCAGCGGACCCCCCTACAATGAGCAGTTCTTC CASSGPPYNEQFF
TRBD1 NA TRBJ1-5 TRBV30 TGTGCCTGGAGCTACAGGGGGCGCGATCAGCCCCAGCATTTT CAWSYRGRDQPQHF
NA few TRBJ1-4 TRBV14 TGTGCCAGCAGCCAATGGTCGAGGACAGACCCAACTAATGAAAAACTGTTTTTT CASSQWSRTDPTNEKLFF
NA NA TRBJ2-7 TRBV7-2 TGTGCCAGCAGCTTAGATCCGCGATCTAATTACGAGCAGTACTTC CASSLDPRSNYEQYF
TRBD1 NA TRBJ1-2 TRBV2 TGTGCCAGCAGAGACCGGGACAGGGGGGGCTACACCTTC CASRDRDRGGYTF
TRBD1 NA TRBJ2-7 TRBV7-2 TGTGCCAGCAGCTTAGGTGGGACAGGGACCTACGAGCAGTACTTC CASSLGGTGTYEQYF
NA NA TRBJ1-6 TRBV11-2 TGTGCCAGCAGCTTAGTCGAGAATTCACCCCTCCACTTT CASSLVENSPLHF
NA NA TRBJ2-1 TRBV6-6 TGTGCCAGCAGCCGGCCAGCCCGCTCCTACAATGAGCAGTTCTTC CASSRPARSYNEQFF
NA NA TRBJ1-3 TRBV11-3 TGTGCCAGCAGCTTGAAGGCGGGCTCTGGAAACACCATATATTTT CASSLKAGSGNTIYF
TRBD2 NA TRBJ2-3 TRBV7-9 TGTGCCAGCAGCCCGAGCGGGGGTGTAGATACGCAGTATTTT CASSPSGGVDTQYF
TRBD1 NA TRBJ1-3 TRBV7-2 TGTGCCAGCAGCCCTGGGACAGTCTCTGGAAACACCATATATTTT CASSPGTVSGNTIYF
TRBD2 NA TRBJ2-1 TRBV6-4 TGTGCCAGCAGTCCGACTAGCGGGGGGGTAGGTGAGCAGTTCTTC CASSPTSGGVGEQFF
TRBD1 NA TRBJ2-3 TRBV10-3 TGTGCCATCAAACCTGACAGGGAAGGGGGCACAGATACGCAGTATTTT CAIKPDREGGTDTQYF
TRBD1 NA TRBJ2-1 TRBV5-6 TGTGCCAGCAGCTTGGGCAGGGGGTCTCCATGGGATGAGCAGTTCTTC CASSLGRGSPWDEQFF
TRBD1 NA TRBJ2-3 TRBV2 TGTGCCAGCAGACGGGACAGGGGTCTCTCAGATACGCAGTATTTT CASRRDRGLSDTQYF
NA NA TRBJ1-2 TRBV30 TGTGCTTGGAGTGACACCCGGAGGGGCGGCTACACCTTC CAWSDTRRGGYTF
TRBD1 NA TRBJ1-5 TRBV5-3 TGTGCCAGGGGACAGGGGAAGGTTCAGCCCCAGCATTTT CARGQGKVQPQHF
NA once TRBJ1-6 TRBV4-1 TGCGCCAGCAGCCAAGTGGACCTAATTGTCTATAATTCACCCCTCCACTTT CASSQVDLIVYNSPLHF
NA NA TRBJ2-1 TRBV5-5 TGTGCCAGCAGCATATACTCCTACAATGAGCAGTTCTTC CASSIYSYNEQFF
NA NA TRBJ1-1 TRBV5-1 TGCGCCAGCAGCTTGGATATTATGAACACTGAAGCTTTCTTT CASSLDIMNTEAFF
TRBD1 NA TRBJ1-3 TRBV9 TGTGCCAGCAGCGTAGTCGATTTGGCTGTGACAGGGCGAACTGGAAACACCATATATTTT CASSVVDLAVTGRTGNTIYF
NA NA TRBJ2-5 TRBV18 TGTGCCAGCTCTCCTGGGGAGACCCAGTACTTC CASSPGETQYF
NA NA TRBJ1-4 TRBV30 TGTGCCTGGAGTAAGGGAACTGCAACTAATGAAAAACTGTTTTTT CAWSKGTATNEKLFF
NA NA TRBJ1-1 TRBV29-1 TGCAGCGTTGGACGGGGGGTGAACACTGAAGCTTTCTTT CSVGRGVNTEAFF
TRBD2 NA TRBJ2-7 TRBV19 TGTGCCAGTAGTAGAGTCCAGCGGGGGATCTCAATTGAGCAGTACTTC CASSRVQRGISIEQYF
NA NA TRBJ1-3 TRBV10-3 TGTGCCACCCGACTGGGATCTGGAAACACCATATATTTT CATRLGSGNTIYF
TRBD1 once TRBJ2-3 TRBV19 TGTGCCAGTAGTAATCCGGGACAGAAGGAAGATACGCAGTATTTT CASSNPGQKEDTQYF
NA NA TRBJ2-7 TRBV14 TGTGCCAGCAGCCAAGATGGCGGCAGGGACTACGAGCAGTACTTC CASSQDGGRDYEQYF
NA NA TRBJ2-1 TRBV6-6 TGTGCCAGCAAGGGACCGCGGAGCTCCTACAATGAGCAGTTCTTC CASKGPRSSYNEQFF
TRBD1 NA TRBJ2-2 TRBV5-8 TGTGCCAGCAGGTCCCGGGACAGGGGTGACACCGGGGAGCTGTTTTTT CASRSRDRGDTGELFF
NA NA TRBJ2-6 TRBV7-6 TGTGCCAGCAGCTCGAAAGGGACCGTAGACTCTGGGGCCAACGTCCTGACTTTC CASSSKGTVDSGANVLTF
NA NA TRBJ1-6 TRBV19 TGTGCCAGTAGTATGTTGGGGGATTCACCCCTCCACTTT CASSMLGDSPLHF
TRBD1 NA TRBJ1-4 TRBV4-1 TGCGCCAGCAGCTTTCGCCCTCCGGGACAGGGGGCCGGGACTAATGAAAAACTGTTTTTT CASSFRPPGQGAGTNEKLFF
NA NA TRBJ2-3 TRBV18 TGTGCCAGCTCACCACAACCAGTAACAGATACGCAGTATTTT CASSPQPVTDTQYF
TRBD2 NA TRBJ2-7 TRBV25-1 TGTGCCAGCAGTGAAGCCGGGCGGGGGGAGCAGTACTTC CASSEAGRGEQYF
TRBD1 NA TRBJ2-7 TRBV2 TGTGCCAGCAGTGTCACAGCCCTAGGGACAGCCTACGAGCAGTACTTC CASSVTALGTAYEQYF
TRBD1 NA TRBJ2-5 TRBV5-4 TGTGCCAGCAGCTTAGGGACAGGGGCACTCCAAGAGACCCAGTACTTC CASSLGTGALQETQYF
TRBD1 NA TRBJ1-2 TRBV5-1 TGCGCCAGCAGCGCCGGGACAGGGAATCTTAACTATGGCTACACCTTC CASSAGTGNLNYGYTF
NA NA TRBJ1-1 TRBV6-6 TGTGCCAGCAGTTGGGACAAAATCTCTGAAGCTTTCTTT CASSWDKISEAFF
NA NA TRBJ2-7 TRBV2 TGTGCCAGCAGTGAAGCCTACGAGCAGTACTTC CASSEAYEQYF
NA NA TRBJ2-5 TRBV7-9 TGTGCCAGCAGCTTAGTCGGGGCCGGAGAGACCCAGTACTTC CASSLVGAGETQYF
TRBD2 NA TRBJ2-5 TRBV2 TGTGCCAGCGGGACTAGGAAAGAGACCCAGTACTTC CASGTRKETQYF
TRBD1 NA TRBJ1-1 TRBV10-3 TGTGCCATCAGTGGGGGACAGGGCACTGAAGCTTTCTTT CAISGGQGTEAFF
NA NA TRBJ2-1 TRBV6-5 TGTGCCAGCAGTCCCGACGGCGTAAATGAGCAGTTCTTC CASSPDGVNEQFF
NA NA TRBJ2-7 TRBV5-1 TGCGCCAGCAGCTTTAAGGAGGGATGGCAGTACTTC CASSFKEGWQYF